These T cell receptor beta chains were read from a single sample in a study of CD8+ T cells in alopecia areata. This table comes from immunoSEQ multiplex PCR, and its TCRdb copy is limited to in-frame clones, with some not included. Among about 200,000 clones listed, around 50% were seen once. Sequenced material: CD8+ T cells sorted from blood. These receptors were obtained from a human donor in good health. Both conserved end residues are trimmed from each CDR3. The order of the fields is J gene, clone size, V gene, CDR3 protein. Clone sizes are given selectively: once, few, many, or a class where the clone is expanded.

>TRBJ2-5|NA|TRBV7-9
ASSCYSFAETQY
>TRBJ1-1|NA|TRBV11-1
ASSSDVNTEAF
>TRBJ2-7|NA|TRBV13
ASSSLYLTGLDEQY
>TRBJ2-2|once|TRBV29-1
SVGGTGELF
>TRBJ1-2|once|TRBV7-6
ASSRKGSQDGDGYT
>TRBJ2-5|NA|TRBV29-1
SGGRGWETQY
>TRBJ1-1|NA|TRBV4-1
ASSQTGTGEAF
>TRBJ2-1|few|TRBV30
AWDKGGGYNEQF
>TRBJ2-1|NA|TRBV11-2
ASSPRRERGGNEQF
>TRBJ2-7|few|TRBV2
ASSPRQDGNYEQY
>TRBJ1-1|few|TRBV30
AWTLGARTEAF
>TRBJ1-1|few|TRBV19
ASSLGRSTEAF
>TRBJ1-4|few|TRBV23-1
ASTPEKLF